A single T cell receptor (beta chain) is shown here with its context. This table comes from immunoSEQ multiplex PCR, and its TCRdb copy is limited to in-frame clones, with some not included. The sample lists fewer than 200,000 clones, over 80% occurring once. This specimen belongs to a study of blood T cell repertoires in COVID-19. The sequencing sample was made of peripheral blood. The TCR sequence derives from a young man with COVID-19, enrolled during active disease.

The CDR3 loop reads CASSLNWGLLGIAFF. The CDR3 DNA reads as TGTGCCAGCAGCCTAAATTGGGGACTTCTAGGGATAGCTTTCTTT. The chain uses TRBV2 and TRBJ1-1; D may be TRBD1 (5 bases). The CDR3 runs to 15 residues. The ends were cut back, 6 bases at V and 10 bases at J, with 24 bases in the middle. Germline lookup yields CDR1 SNHLY and CDR2 FYNNEI.